The rows below give T cell receptor beta chains drawn from one sample of a study of tumour-infiltrating T cells in Burkitt lymphoma. Profiling relied on immunoSEQ multiplex PCR, and the TCRdb table lists in-frame clones only, not all of them. The sample has about 2,100 clones, approximately 75% seen once; the top ten hold around a fifth. Material for sequencing was tumor tissue. These receptor sequences come from a human donor with diffuse large B-cell lymphoma. Each CDR3 is given with its conserved first and last residue. Fields, in order: J gene, V gene, clone size, D gene, CDR3 DNA, CDR3 protein. A D gene is named only where the DNA matches it firmly. Clone size is given for some rows only: seen once, a few or many times, or a class if the clone is expanded.

J gene: TRBJ2-3
V gene: TRBV9
clone size: few
D gene: NA
CDR3 DNA: TGTGCCAGCAGCGTAGACCACGGGACTTCCACAGATACGCAGTATTTT
CDR3 protein: CASSVDHGTSTDTQYF

J gene: TRBJ2-5
V gene: TRBV5-1
clone size: NA
D gene: NA
CDR3 DNA: TGCGCCAGCAGCTTGGATCGGGGGGCGACCCAGTACTTC
CDR3 protein: CASSLDRGATQYF

J gene: TRBJ2-3
V gene: TRBV27
clone size: NA
D gene: NA
CDR3 DNA: TGTGCCAGCAGTTGGGCCTACACAGATACGCAGTATTTT
CDR3 protein: CASSWAYTDTQYF

J gene: TRBJ1-2
V gene: TRBV2
clone size: NA
D gene: TRBD1
CDR3 DNA: TGTGCCAGCAGTGAAATCCAAACAGGGGGCGAGGATGGCTACACCTTC
CDR3 protein: CASSEIQTGGEDGYTF

J gene: TRBJ2-1
V gene: TRBV7-8
clone size: once
D gene: TRBD2
CDR3 DNA: TGTGCCAGCAGCTTAGCTGGCGGGGGTGAGCAGTTCTTC
CDR3 protein: CASSLAGGGEQFF

J gene: TRBJ2-3
V gene: TRBV2
clone size: NA
D gene: NA
CDR3 DNA: TGTGCCAGCAGTGAAGGACCAGATACGCAGTATTTT
CDR3 protein: CASSEGPDTQYF

J gene: TRBJ1-5
V gene: TRBV7-9
clone size: NA
D gene: NA
CDR3 DNA: TGTGCCAGCACATGGGGGGTAGGGGACAATCAGCCCCAGCATTTT
CDR3 protein: CASTWGVGDNQPQHF

J gene: TRBJ2-1
V gene: TRBV28
clone size: once
D gene: TRBD1
CDR3 DNA: TGTGCCAGCCAGTTTCCAGGGGGTGCCTACAATGAGCAGTTCTTC
CDR3 protein: CASQFPGGAYNEQFF

J gene: TRBJ2-3
V gene: TRBV28
clone size: NA
D gene: TRBD2
CDR3 DNA: TGTGCCAGCAGTTTATTTTCGGGACTATCAAGCACAGATACGCAGTATTTT
CDR3 protein: CASSLFSGLSSTDTQYF

J gene: TRBJ2-5
V gene: TRBV11-1
clone size: NA
D gene: NA
CDR3 DNA: TGTGCCAGCAGCTTAGGAGGAGGTACAGAGACCCAGTACTTC
CDR3 protein: CASSLGGGTETQYF

J gene: TRBJ2-1
V gene: TRBV6-6
clone size: NA
D gene: NA
CDR3 DNA: TGTGCCAGCAGCCCGCCTCCGGGTCCCACTGAGCAGTTCTTC
CDR3 protein: CASSPPPGPTEQFF

J gene: TRBJ1-5
V gene: TRBV18
clone size: NA
D gene: NA
CDR3 DNA: TGTGCCAGCTCCCCAGGGTATAGCAATCAGCCCCAGCATTTT
CDR3 protein: CASSPGYSNQPQHF

J gene: TRBJ2-1
V gene: TRBV4-2
clone size: NA
D gene: NA
CDR3 DNA: TGTGCCAGCAGCCAAGATTACCCGATAGGTAGCAATGAGCAGTTCTTC
CDR3 protein: CASSQDYPIGSNEQFF

J gene: TRBJ1-1
V gene: TRBV5-1
clone size: NA
D gene: NA
CDR3 DNA: TGCGCCAGCAGCTTGTCGGGGACGGTGAACACTGAAGCTTTCTTT
CDR3 protein: CASSLSGTVNTEAFF

J gene: TRBJ1-1
V gene: TRBV28
clone size: NA
D gene: NA
CDR3 DNA: TGTGCCAGCAGCCGAGTTGTGGGAGAAGCTTTCTTT
CDR3 protein: CASSRVVGEAFF

J gene: TRBJ2-1
V gene: TRBV10-3
clone size: NA
D gene: TRBD2
CDR3 DNA: TGTGCCATCAGCAGGACTAGCTACAATGAGCAGTTCTTC
CDR3 protein: CAISRTSYNEQFF

J gene: TRBJ2-7
V gene: TRBV28
clone size: NA
D gene: NA
CDR3 DNA: TGTGCCAGCATGCCTGGGAGCTCCTACGAGCAGTACTTC
CDR3 protein: CASMPGSSYEQYF

J gene: TRBJ2-1
V gene: TRBV7-2
clone size: few
D gene: NA
CDR3 DNA: TGTGCCAGCAGCTTAGTCCGGGATGAGCAGTTCTTC
CDR3 protein: CASSLVRDEQFF

J gene: TRBJ2-3
V gene: TRBV11-2
clone size: NA
D gene: TRBD1
CDR3 DNA: TGTGCCAGCAGCTTAGAGTGGGACAGGGAAACTGACACAGATACGCAGTATTTT
CDR3 protein: CASSLEWDRETDTDTQYF

J gene: TRBJ2-3
V gene: TRBV5-4
clone size: NA
D gene: TRBD2
CDR3 DNA: TGTGCCAGCAGCTTCGGCCCTGGACTAGCGGGAGTTGGAGATACGCAGTATTTT
CDR3 protein: CASSFGPGLAGVGDTQYF

J gene: TRBJ2-7
V gene: TRBV27
clone size: NA
D gene: TRBD2
CDR3 DNA: TGTGCCAGCAGTTGGACTAGCGGGACCCCCGGCGAGCAGTACTTC
CDR3 protein: CASSWTSGTPGEQYF

J gene: TRBJ2-5
V gene: TRBV11-3
clone size: NA
D gene: NA
CDR3 DNA: TGTGCCAGCAGCTCCCGGGTCTACCGGTGGGAGACCCAGTACTTC
CDR3 protein: CASSSRVYRWETQYF

J gene: TRBJ1-2
V gene: TRBV28
clone size: large
D gene: TRBD1
CDR3 DNA: TGTGCCAGCAGTTTTGGGGCAGGGGGTCTTGGCTACACCTTC
CDR3 protein: CASSFGAGGLGYTF

J gene: TRBJ2-7
V gene: TRBV7-9
clone size: NA
D gene: NA
CDR3 DNA: TGTGCCAGCAGCTCCCCCCTCTCCCACGAGCAGTACTTC
CDR3 protein: CASSSPLSHEQYF

J gene: TRBJ2-2
V gene: TRBV4-1
clone size: NA
D gene: TRBD2
CDR3 DNA: TGCGCCAGCAGCCAAGATCAGGGCCTAGCGGGAGGCGGGGAGCTGTTTTTT
CDR3 protein: CASSQDQGLAGGGELFF

J gene: TRBJ1-3
V gene: TRBV28
clone size: NA
D gene: NA
CDR3 DNA: TGTGCCAGCAGTTTCTTGGGGGACTCTGGAAACACCATATATTTT
CDR3 protein: CASSFLGDSGNTIYF

J gene: TRBJ1-4
V gene: TRBV10-2
clone size: NA
D gene: TRBD1
CDR3 DNA: TGCGCCAGCAGTGGGACAGGGGGCTCTGAGGAAAAACTGTTTTTT
CDR3 protein: CASSGTGGSEEKLFF

J gene: TRBJ2-7
V gene: TRBV15
clone size: NA
D gene: TRBD1
CDR3 DNA: TGTGCCACGTCGCGGACAGGGCCAAGGGAGCAGTACTTC
CDR3 protein: CATSRTGPREQYF

J gene: TRBJ2-2
V gene: TRBV7-8
clone size: NA
D gene: NA
CDR3 DNA: TGTGCCAGCAGCTTCCGGAGATCCGGGGAGCTGTTTTTT
CDR3 protein: CASSFRRSGELFF

J gene: TRBJ1-2
V gene: TRBV29-1
clone size: NA
D gene: NA
CDR3 DNA: TGCAGCGTTGAACGGCCGGATGGCTACACCTTC
CDR3 protein: CSVERPDGYTF

J gene: TRBJ1-3
V gene: TRBV6-5
clone size: NA
D gene: NA
CDR3 DNA: TGTGCCAGCAGACAGGACGGCGGAAACACCATATATTTT
CDR3 protein: CASRQDGGNTIYF

J gene: TRBJ2-3
V gene: TRBV4-1
clone size: few
D gene: NA
CDR3 DNA: TGCGCCAGCAGCCAAGGGTGGAAAGGGAGCGCGGATACGCAGTATTTT
CDR3 protein: CASSQGWKGSADTQYF

J gene: TRBJ2-7
V gene: TRBV10-3
clone size: NA
D gene: TRBD1
CDR3 DNA: TGTGCCAGCAGGACAGGGACGATGGACGAGCAGTACTTC
CDR3 protein: CASRTGTMDEQYF

J gene: TRBJ2-1
V gene: TRBV29-1
clone size: NA
D gene: TRBD1
CDR3 DNA: TGCAGCTCCGGACAGGGTGGCAATGAGCAGTTCTTC
CDR3 protein: CSSGQGGNEQFF

J gene: TRBJ2-1
V gene: TRBV5-1
clone size: NA
D gene: TRBD1
CDR3 DNA: TGCGCCAGCAGCTTAGGACAGGGCTACAATGAGCAGTTCTTC
CDR3 protein: CASSLGQGYNEQFF

J gene: TRBJ2-5
V gene: TRBV30
clone size: few
D gene: NA
CDR3 DNA: TGTGCCTCCTCGGACGGTGCCCAAGAGACCCAGTACTTC
CDR3 protein: CASSDGAQETQYF

J gene: TRBJ2-7
V gene: TRBV2
clone size: few
D gene: NA
CDR3 DNA: TGTGCCAGCATCCGAGAGGCTTCTTCCTACGAGCAGTACTTC
CDR3 protein: CASIREASSYEQYF

J gene: TRBJ2-1
V gene: TRBV11-1
clone size: NA
D gene: TRBD2
CDR3 DNA: TGTGCCAGCAGAAGGACTAGCGGGATAACTAATGAGCAGTTCTTC
CDR3 protein: CASRRTSGITNEQFF

J gene: TRBJ2-7
V gene: TRBV4-1
clone size: few
D gene: TRBD2
CDR3 DNA: TGCGCCAGCAGCCAAGAGGGCACTAGCGGGACTTACGAGCAGTACTTC
CDR3 protein: CASSQEGTSGTYEQYF

J gene: TRBJ1-4
V gene: TRBV6-6
clone size: NA
D gene: NA
CDR3 DNA: TGTGCCAGCAGGGACCCCCCTAGGGGTGATGAAAAACTGTTTTTT
CDR3 protein: CASRDPPRGDEKLFF

J gene: TRBJ1-1
V gene: TRBV5-1
clone size: large
D gene: NA
CDR3 DNA: TGCGCCAGCAGGGACAGCAACCTTTTAGCGGCTTTCTTT
CDR3 protein: CASRDSNLLAAFF

J gene: TRBJ2-3
V gene: TRBV7-9
clone size: NA
D gene: TRBD1
CDR3 DNA: TGTGCCAGCAGTCCCGGACAGGGGGCAACAGATACGCAGTATTTT
CDR3 protein: CASSPGQGATDTQYF

J gene: TRBJ1-5
V gene: TRBV28
clone size: NA
D gene: NA
CDR3 DNA: TGTGCCAGCAGTTTGGGAGGGAGTTATCAGCCCCAGCATTTT
CDR3 protein: CASSLGGSYQPQHF

J gene: TRBJ2-1
V gene: TRBV5-5
clone size: NA
D gene: TRBD2
CDR3 DNA: TGTGCCAGCAGCCCGACTAGCGGGAGAAGTAGGACCTACAATGAGCAGTTCTTC
CDR3 protein: CASSPTSGRSRTYNEQFF

J gene: TRBJ1-5
V gene: TRBV28
clone size: few
D gene: NA
CDR3 DNA: TGTGCCAGCTCATCTCGGCGGATATTTGAGCATTTT
CDR3 protein: CASSSRRIFEHF

J gene: TRBJ1-5
V gene: TRBV5-1
clone size: NA
D gene: TRBD1
CDR3 DNA: TGCGCCAGCAGCTCCCGGGACAGTTATCAGCCCCAGCATTTT
CDR3 protein: CASSSRDSYQPQHF

J gene: TRBJ2-6
V gene: TRBV9
clone size: NA
D gene: TRBD2
CDR3 DNA: TGTGCCAGCAGCGTAGTCTCTAGCGGGAGCTCGGCTGGGGCCAACGTCCTGACTTTC
CDR3 protein: CASSVVSSGSSAGANVLTF

J gene: TRBJ1-3
V gene: TRBV25-1
clone size: NA
D gene: NA
CDR3 DNA: TGTGCCAGCAGTGAAATCGCGGCAGAACAATCTGGAAACACCATATATTTT
CDR3 protein: CASSEIAAEQSGNTIYF

J gene: TRBJ2-7
V gene: TRBV5-1
clone size: NA
D gene: NA
CDR3 DNA: TGCGCCAGCAGCTTGGCGGAAAACGAGCAGTACTTC
CDR3 protein: CASSLAENEQYF

J gene: TRBJ2-4
V gene: TRBV11-2
clone size: NA
D gene: TRBD2
CDR3 DNA: TGTGCCAGCAGCCCTCAGCTAGCGGTAGCCAAAAACATTCAGTACTTC
CDR3 protein: CASSPQLAVAKNIQYF

J gene: TRBJ2-7
V gene: TRBV6-1
clone size: NA
D gene: NA
CDR3 DNA: TGTGCCAGCAGTGCGGGCGCCTACGAGCAGTACTTC
CDR3 protein: CASSAGAYEQYF

J gene: TRBJ2-3
V gene: TRBV4-1
clone size: few
D gene: TRBD1
CDR3 DNA: TGCGCCAGCAGCCTTCGATATGACAGGGTCCTCACAGATACGCAGTATTTT
CDR3 protein: CASSLRYDRVLTDTQYF

J gene: TRBJ2-1
V gene: TRBV5-1
clone size: NA
D gene: NA
CDR3 DNA: TGCGCCAGCAGCCCCCGGGGATACAATGAGCAGTTCTTC
CDR3 protein: CASSPRGYNEQFF

J gene: TRBJ2-1
V gene: TRBV5-1
clone size: once
D gene: NA
CDR3 DNA: TGCGCCAGCAGCTTGCAGGGTTTTACCTACAATGAGCAGTTCTTC
CDR3 protein: CASSLQGFTYNEQFF

J gene: TRBJ2-1
V gene: TRBV7-9
clone size: NA
D gene: NA
CDR3 DNA: TGTGCCAGCAGCCCGGAGATCTGTTGTCAGTTCTTC
CDR3 protein: CASSPEICCQFF

J gene: TRBJ2-3
V gene: TRBV4-1
clone size: NA
D gene: NA
CDR3 DNA: TGTGCCAGCAGCCAAGACAAAGAGAATACGCAGTATTTT
CDR3 protein: CASSQDKENTQYF

J gene: TRBJ2-7
V gene: TRBV15
clone size: NA
D gene: NA
CDR3 DNA: TGTGCCACCAGCAGAGATCACAAGCATCCCTCCTACGAGCAGTACTTC
CDR3 protein: CATSRDHKHPSYEQYF